These T cell receptor beta chains were read from a single sample in a study of cytomegalovirus exposure and HLA in healthy donors. Measured with immunoSEQ multiplex PCR; TCRdb has only the in-frame clones, and not every one. Found here are approximately 110,000 clones, 77% of them singletons; the top ten hold more than 10%. The specimen sequenced was PBMCs. The receptor set was obtained from a middle-aged woman in good health and CMV-seropositive. Both conserved end residues are part of each CDR3. A D gene is named only where the DNA matches it firmly. Clone sizes are given selectively: once, few, many, or a class where the clone is expanded.

abundance | j_gene | d_gene | v_gene | CDR3nt | CDR3aa
NA | TRBJ2-2 | NA | TRBV29-1 | TGCAGCGTTGAAGGCGGGGTATACACCGGGGAGCTGTTTTTT | CSVEGGVYTGELFF
once | TRBJ2-1 | NA | TRBV7-3 | TGTGCCAGCAGCTTAAAGCGAGGGAACTACAATGAGCAGTTCTTC | CASSLKRGNYNEQFF
NA | TRBJ1-3 | NA | TRBV6-5 | TGTGCCAGCAGGAAAGGGGATGGGCGAGGAAACACCATATATTTT | CASRKGDGRGNTIYF
NA | TRBJ2-1 | NA | TRBV20-1 | TGCAGTGCTAGTGACAACAATGAGCAGTTCTTC | CSASDNNEQFF
once | TRBJ2-1 | TRBD2 | TRBV11-2 | TGTGCCAGCAGCCCCACTAGCGGGAGGGCCCTATTTTACAATGAGCAGTTCTTC | CASSPTSGRALFYNEQFF
few | TRBJ1-2 | TRBD1 | TRBV30 | TGTGCCTGGAGTGTATGGGACAGGGGCTATGGCTACACCTTC | CAWSVWDRGYGYTF
once | TRBJ2-7 | TRBD1 | TRBV6-1 | TGTGCCAGCAGTGAGGACAGGGTCGGCTCAGCGGGTCTCTACGAGCAGTACTTC | CASSEDRVGSAGLYEQYF
NA | TRBJ1-1 | NA | TRBV7-3 | TGTGCCAGCAGCTTAAGAAGGGAGAGTGAAGCTTTCTTT | CASSLRRESEAFF
once | TRBJ1-4 | NA | TRBV6-5 | TGTGCCAGCAGTCGACAGTGGGACTATGAAAAACTGTTTTTT | CASSRQWDYEKLFF
NA | TRBJ1-2 | NA | TRBV7-2 | TGTGCCAGCAGCCCAGGGCCGGCGAACTATGGCTACACCTTC | CASSPGPANYGYTF
NA | TRBJ1-1 | TRBD1 | TRBV28 | TGTGCCAGCAGTTCGTATGGACAGGGATCTACTGAAGCTTTCTTT | CASSSYGQGSTEAFF
once | TRBJ2-1 | NA | TRBV2 | TGTGCCAGCAGTGAAAAGGCAGGTATATACAATGAGCAGTTCTTC | CASSEKAGIYNEQFF
NA | TRBJ2-2 | TRBD2 | TRBV9 | TGTGCCAGCAGCGCCCCTCCTAGCGGGAGGGCCCCCGGGGAGCTGTTTTTT | CASSAPPSGRAPGELFF
NA | TRBJ1-5 | NA | TRBV29-1 | TGCAGCGTTGTATTATCCGGGAATCAGCCCCAGCATTTT | CSVVLSGNQPQHF
NA | TRBJ2-3 | NA | TRBV5-1 | TGCGCCAGCAGCTTACTCCGCACAGATACGCAGTATTTT | CASSLLRTDTQYF
NA | TRBJ1-3 | TRBD1 | TRBV9 | TGTGCCAGCAGCGTAGTGGGACAGGGAAACACCATATATTTT | CASSVVGQGNTIYF
NA | TRBJ2-7 | TRBD1 | TRBV28 | TGTGCCAGCAGTTTATTCTTGAACACCGGGACAGGGGTATCCTACGAGCAGTACTTC | CASSLFLNTGTGVSYEQYF
few | TRBJ2-2 | TRBD1 | TRBV5-1 | TGCGCCAGCAGCGCTTGGCAGGGGGCAGTCACCGGGGAGCTGTTTTTT | CASSAWQGAVTGELFF
NA | TRBJ1-2 | TRBD1 | TRBV19 | TGTGCCAGTACTGACAGGGAACCGTATTTCAACTATGGCTACACCTTC | CASTDREPYFNYGYTF
NA | TRBJ2-5 | TRBD2 | TRBV7-9 | TGTGCCAGCAGCTTAGCGCGCGGGGGGGGCGAGACCCAGTACTTC | CASSLARGGGETQYF
NA | TRBJ1-2 | NA | TRBV6-5 | TGTGCCAGCAGTTATACCCAGGGCCCTAACTATGGCTACACCTTC | CASSYTQGPNYGYTF
NA | TRBJ1-2 | TRBD1 | TRBV5-1 | TGCGCCAGCAGCTTTCGACAGGGAGCCGACTATGGCTACACCTTC | CASSFRQGADYGYTF
once | TRBJ1-1 | TRBD1 | TRBV19 | TGTGCCAGTACCGCGGGACAGGGGGTTTTAACTGAAGCTTTCTTT | CASTAGQGVLTEAFF
few | TRBJ2-5 | TRBD2 | TRBV5-6 | TGTGCCAGCAGCTTGGTGCGGGGGCAAGAGACCCAGTACTTC | CASSLVRGQETQYF
NA | TRBJ1-1 | NA | TRBV28 | TGTGCCAGCAGTTCACACAGAGGTTTGTGGGGGCCTGAAGCTTTCTTT | CASSSHRGLWGPEAFF
NA | TRBJ1-1 | NA | TRBV6-5 | TGTGCCAGCCGAGTGGGACGGGAGGTTAACACTGAAGCTTTCTTT | CASRVGREVNTEAFF
NA | TRBJ2-1 | TRBD2 | TRBV30 | TGTGCCTGGAATAGCGGGAGGCGGAATGAGCAGTTCTTC | CAWNSGRRNEQFF
few | TRBJ2-1 | TRBD2 | TRBV18 | TGTGCCAGCTCCCGCGGGACTAGCGGGACCAATGAGCAGTTCTTC | CASSRGTSGTNEQFF
NA | TRBJ2-5 | NA | TRBV5-1 | TGCGCCAGCAGCTTGGATCTGGGGCCTCCCCAAGAGACCCAGTACTTC | CASSLDLGPPQETQYF
NA | TRBJ2-5 | NA | TRBV13 | TGTGCCAGCAGCGCCGGGAGTGAGACCCAGTACTTC | CASSAGSETQYF
NA | TRBJ2-2 | TRBD2 | TRBV5-5 | TGTGCCAGCAGCCAACGGGGGGACACCGGGGAGCTGTTTTTT | CASSQRGDTGELFF
once | TRBJ2-1 | TRBD2 | TRBV5-4 | TGTGCCAGCAGCTTGAGGACTAGCGGGCTCAATGAGCAGTTCTTC | CASSLRTSGLNEQFF
NA | TRBJ1-5 | TRBD1 | TRBV19 | TGTGCCAGTAGTATAACAGGGGGCGGCAATCAGCCCCAGCATTTT | CASSITGGGNQPQHF
NA | TRBJ2-3 | TRBD2 | TRBV10-3 | TGTGCCATCAGCCGGACTAGCGCGGGAGATACGCAGTATTTT | CAISRTSAGDTQYF
NA | TRBJ1-3 | TRBD1 | TRBV18 | TGTGCCAGCTCACCACTCTTGGGACAGACCCTTGGAAACACCATATATTTT | CASSPLLGQTLGNTIYF
few | TRBJ1-1 | NA | TRBV10-3 | TGTGCCATCAGGGCAGACCGGACACTGACGAACACTGAAGCTTTCTTT | CAIRADRTLTNTEAFF
few | TRBJ2-7 | NA | TRBV6-6 | TGTGCCAGCAGTGCGACAGAAACCTACGAGCAGTACTTC | CASSATETYEQYF
NA | TRBJ2-1 | NA | TRBV15 | TGTGCCACCAGCAGTACGGGACTGGTTTACAATGAGCAGTTCTTC | CATSSTGLVYNEQFF
NA | TRBJ2-7 | TRBD2 | TRBV18 | TGTGCCAGCTCACCGACGAGGACTAGTACCTACGAGCAGTACTTC | CASSPTRTSTYEQYF